The clone carrying this T cell receptor (beta chain) is categorized as medium-sized. Germline V gives CDR1 DFQATT, CDR2 SNEGSKA (reference sequence). The CDR3 has 16 amino acids. Trimming at V came to 0 bases and at J to 0 bases, leaving 6 bases not matched to a gene. Documented time point: patch test 2, 6 weeks after DPC sensitization. Treatment defined: therapeutic diphenylcyclopropenone sensitization with weekly scalp DPC. The source of the sample is a study of human T cells and chemical hapten exposure. The study used a library that attached unique molecular identifiers to individual cDNA molecules. TCRdb re-derived calls from the RACE reads in MiXCR, one entry per CDR3 protein. The sample gives about 110,000 distinct CDR3 sequences, 9.2% of which show up once; approximately 2.8% is in the top ten.

The chain recombines TRBV20-1 with TRBJ2-5; TRBD2 matches at 8 bases. The receptor's source is a middle-aged woman with alopecia areata. Some clones in this sample may be carry-over from other donors' samples. The specimen comprised whole blood, sampled in connection with sensitization to the hapten diphenylcyclopropenone (DPC). CDR3 in amino acids: CSARDLSGGDQETQYF. The CDR3 DNA sequence: TGCAGTGCTAGAGATTTGTCCGGGGGGGACCAAGAGACCCAGTACTTC.